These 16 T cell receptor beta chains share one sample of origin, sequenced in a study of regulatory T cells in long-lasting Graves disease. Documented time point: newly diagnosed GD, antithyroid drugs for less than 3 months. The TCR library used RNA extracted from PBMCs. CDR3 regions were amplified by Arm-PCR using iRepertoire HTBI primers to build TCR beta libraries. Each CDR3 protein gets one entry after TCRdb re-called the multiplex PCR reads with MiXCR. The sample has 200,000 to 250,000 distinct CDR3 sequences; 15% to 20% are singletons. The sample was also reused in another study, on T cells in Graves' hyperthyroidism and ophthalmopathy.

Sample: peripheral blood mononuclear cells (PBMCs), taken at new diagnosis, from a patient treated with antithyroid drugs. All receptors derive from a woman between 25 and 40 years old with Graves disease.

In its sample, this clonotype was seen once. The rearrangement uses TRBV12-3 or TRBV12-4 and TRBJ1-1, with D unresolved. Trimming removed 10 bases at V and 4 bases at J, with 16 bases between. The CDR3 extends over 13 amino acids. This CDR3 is CATLRQEGTEAFF. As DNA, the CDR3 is TGTGCCACGCTTCGGCAAGAAGGCACTGAAGCTTTCTTT.

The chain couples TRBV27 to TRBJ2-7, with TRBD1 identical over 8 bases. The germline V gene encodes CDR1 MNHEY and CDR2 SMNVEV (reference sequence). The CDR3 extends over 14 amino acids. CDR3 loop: CASSSVQGAQELYV. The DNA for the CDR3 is TGTGCCAGCAGTTCCGTGCAGGGGGCTCAAGAGCTGTACGTC.

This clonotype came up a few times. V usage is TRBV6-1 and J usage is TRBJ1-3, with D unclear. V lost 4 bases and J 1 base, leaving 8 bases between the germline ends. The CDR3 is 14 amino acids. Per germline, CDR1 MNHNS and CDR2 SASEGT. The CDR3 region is CASSVLGSGNTIYF. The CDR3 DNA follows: TGTGCCAGCAGTGTGCTGGGGTCTGGAAACACCATATATTTT.

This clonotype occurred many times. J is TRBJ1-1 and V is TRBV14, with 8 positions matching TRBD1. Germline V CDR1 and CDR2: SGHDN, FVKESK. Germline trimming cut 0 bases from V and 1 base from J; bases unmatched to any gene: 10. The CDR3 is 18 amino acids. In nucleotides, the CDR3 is TGTGCCAGCAGCCAAGATCGGCAGGGGGCCTGGAGGAACACTGAAGCTTTCTTT. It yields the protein CASSQDRQGAWRNTEAFF.

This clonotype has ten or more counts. The CDR3 loop is CASRVLDGQGIHEQYF. As DNA, the CDR3 is TGTGCCAGCAGGGTGCTTGATGGACAGGGAATCCACGAGCAGTACTTC. The chain has TRBV2 and TRBJ2-7; 8 positions agree with TRBD1. Germline V CDR1 and CDR2: SNHLY, FYNNEI. The CDR3 has 16 amino acids. V was pared by 6 bases and J by 5 bases, with 15 bases of the junction left unmatched. Drawing the rest from reference TRBV2 and TRBJ2-7, the complete variable domain is EPEVTQTPSHQVTQMGQEVILRCVPISNHLYFYWYRQILGQKVEFLVSFYNNEISEKSEIFDDQFSVERPDGSNFTLKIRSTKLEDSAMYFCASRVLDGQGIHEQYFGPGTRLTVT.

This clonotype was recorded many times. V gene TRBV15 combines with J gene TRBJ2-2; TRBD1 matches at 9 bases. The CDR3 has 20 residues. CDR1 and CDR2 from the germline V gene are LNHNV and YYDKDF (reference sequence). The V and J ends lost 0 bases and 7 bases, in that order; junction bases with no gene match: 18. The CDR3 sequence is CATSRDYWRGTGGAGGELFF. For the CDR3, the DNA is TGTGCCACCAGCAGAGATTATTGGAGGGGTACAGGGGGCGCCGGCGGGGAGCTGTTTTTT.

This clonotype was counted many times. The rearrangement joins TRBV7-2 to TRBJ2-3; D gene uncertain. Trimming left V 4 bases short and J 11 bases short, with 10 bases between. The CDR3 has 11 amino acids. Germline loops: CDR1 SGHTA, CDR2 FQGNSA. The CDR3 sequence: CASSSRDWQYF. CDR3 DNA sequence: TGTGCCAGCAGCTCGAGAGATTGGCAGTATTTT. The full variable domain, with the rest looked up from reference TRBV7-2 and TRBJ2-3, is GAGVSQSPSNKVTEKGKDVELRCDPISGHTALYWYRQSLGQGLEFLIYFQGNSAPDKSGLPSDRFSAERTGGSVSTLTIQRTQQEDSAVYLCASSSRDWQYFGPGTRLTVL.

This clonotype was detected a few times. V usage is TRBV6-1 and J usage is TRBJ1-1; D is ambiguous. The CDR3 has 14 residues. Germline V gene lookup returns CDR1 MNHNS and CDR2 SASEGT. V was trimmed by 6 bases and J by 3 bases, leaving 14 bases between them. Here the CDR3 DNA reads TGTGCCAGCAGGATGGGTGGAAGGGACACTGAAGCTTTCTTT. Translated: CASRMGGRDTEAFF.

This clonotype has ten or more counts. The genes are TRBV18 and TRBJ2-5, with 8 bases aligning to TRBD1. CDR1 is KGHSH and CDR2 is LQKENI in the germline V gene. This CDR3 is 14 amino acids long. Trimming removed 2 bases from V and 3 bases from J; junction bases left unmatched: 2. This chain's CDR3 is CASSPRTGKETQYF. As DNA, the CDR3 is TGTGCCAGCTCACCAAGGACAGGGAAAGAGACCCAGTACTTC.

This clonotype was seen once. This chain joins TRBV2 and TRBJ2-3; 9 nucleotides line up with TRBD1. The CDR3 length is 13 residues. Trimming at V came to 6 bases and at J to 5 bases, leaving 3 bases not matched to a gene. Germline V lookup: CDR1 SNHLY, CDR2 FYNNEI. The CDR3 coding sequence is TGTGCCAGCAGGGGACAGGGCAAAGATACGCAGTATTTT. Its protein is CASRGQGKDTQYF.

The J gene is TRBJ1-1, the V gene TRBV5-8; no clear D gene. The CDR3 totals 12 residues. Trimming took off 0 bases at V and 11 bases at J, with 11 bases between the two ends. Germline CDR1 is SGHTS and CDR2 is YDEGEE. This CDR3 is CASSLVPQLAFF. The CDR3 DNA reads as TGTGCCAGCAGCTTGGTACCACAGTTGGCTTTCTTT.

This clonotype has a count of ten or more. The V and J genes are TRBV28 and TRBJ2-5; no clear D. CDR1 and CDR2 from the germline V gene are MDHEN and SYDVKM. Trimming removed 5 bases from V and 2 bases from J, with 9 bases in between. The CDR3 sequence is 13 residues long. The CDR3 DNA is TGTGCCAGCAGTGACTGGGGACAAGAGACCCAGTACTTC. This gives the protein CASSDWGQETQYF.

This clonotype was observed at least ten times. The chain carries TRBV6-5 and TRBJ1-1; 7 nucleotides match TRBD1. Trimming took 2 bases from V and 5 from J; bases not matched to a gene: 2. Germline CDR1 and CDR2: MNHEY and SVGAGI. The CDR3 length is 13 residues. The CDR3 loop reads CASSYDRVTEAFF. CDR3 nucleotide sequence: TGTGCCAGCAGTTACGACAGGGTGACTGAAGCTTTCTTT.

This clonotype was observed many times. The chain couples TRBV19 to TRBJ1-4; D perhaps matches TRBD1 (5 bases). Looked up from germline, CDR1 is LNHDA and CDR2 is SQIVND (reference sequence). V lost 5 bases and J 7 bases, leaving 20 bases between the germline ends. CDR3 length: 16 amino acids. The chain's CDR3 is CASSAREPGTGEKLFF. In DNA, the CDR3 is TGTGCCAGTAGTGCGCGCGAACCGGGAACAGGTGAAAAACTGTTTTTT.

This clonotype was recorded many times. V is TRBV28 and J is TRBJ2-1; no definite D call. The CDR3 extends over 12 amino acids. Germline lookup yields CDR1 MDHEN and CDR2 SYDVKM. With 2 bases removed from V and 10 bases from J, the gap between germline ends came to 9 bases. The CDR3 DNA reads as TGTGCCAGCAGTTTAAAGAGCTTCGAGCAGTTCTTC. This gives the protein CASSLKSFEQFF. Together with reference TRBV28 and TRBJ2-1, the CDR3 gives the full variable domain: DVKVTQSSRYLVKRTGEKVFLECVQDMDHENMFWYRQDPGLGLRLIYFSYDVKMKEKGDIPEGYSVSREKKERFSLILESASTNQTSMYLCASSLKSFEQFFGPGTRLTVL.

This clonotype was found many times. Here the CDR3 DNA reads TGTGCCAGTAGTGGGGGACAGGGCTACGAGCAGTACTTC. Residues: CASSGGQGYEQYF. The chain combines TRBV19 with TRBJ2-7, with 9 nucleotides matching TRBD1. This CDR3 has 13 amino acids. Germline V gene lookup returns CDR1 LNHDA and CDR2 SQIVND (reference sequence). The J segment lost 3 bases and the V segment lost 5 bases, leaving 2 bases of the junction unmatched.